Each of the 21 T cell receptor beta chains below was sequenced from the same sample in a study of beta chain features in type 1 diabetes (dated 2018 in TCRdb). The paper as a whole reports these results and caveats: A moderate but significant shortening of TCRB CDR3 length was observed in type 1 diabetes patients in all four CD4+ subsets.

These receptors' targets are unknown. The receptor library was made with the immunoSEQ multiplex PCR assay. The entire isolated RNA was reverse transcribed using the High Capacity cDNA Reverse Transcription Kit, and thus expressed TCRB transcripts were sequenced. TCRdb's version of the immuneACCESS table is confined to in-frame rearrangements and falls short of the full clone set. An unresolved V gene accounts for under half of the shortfall where checked; the remainder is of unknown origin. The sample has about 340,000 clones on record, 9.3% of them singletons. The top ten constitute 1% of the sample. Source material: central memory CD4+ T cells from blood. The receptor set was obtained from a man aged 25-45 years with type 1 diabetes.

In its sample, this clone was seen a few times. The CDR3 DNA reads TGTGCCAGCAGCTTAGGGGGGAAGGGGACAGGGAGCGGCTACACCTTC. It encodes CASSLGGKGTGSGYTF. The chain recombines TRBV7-2 with TRBJ1-2, with 9 bases lining up with TRBD1. In germline, CDR1 is SGHTA, CDR2 FQGNSA. The ends lost 1 base at V and 8 bases at J; junction bases unmatched: 11. The length of the CDR3 is 16 residues.

The chain employs TRBV6-5 and TRBJ1-2, with 7 bases aligning to TRBD1. CDR1 MNHEY and CDR2 SVGAGI come from the germline V gene. The CDR3 has 14 residues. Unmatched junction bases numbered 4, after V lost 6 bases and J lost 0 bases. CDR3 nucleotides: TGTGCCAGCAGCCCGGGACAGTCTAACTATGGCTACACCTTC. As protein: CASSPGQSNYGYTF.

The chain joins TRBV28 to TRBJ2-7; D unresolved. Per germline, CDR1 MDHEN and CDR2 SYDVKM. Trimming shortened V by 5 bases and J by 3 bases, and 11 bases separated the two germline ends. The CDR3 contains 13 residues. In DNA, the CDR3 is TGTGCCAGCAGTATAGGACGGGTCTACGAGCAGTACTTC. It encodes CASSIGRVYEQYF.

This clone has only a few counts. This sequence joins TRBV18 and TRBJ2-3, with D unclear. V lost 2 bases, J lost 4 bases, and 1 base lay in between. Germline V lookup: CDR1 KGHSH, CDR2 LQKENI. The CDR3 totals 11 residues. CDR3 in DNA: TGTGCCAGCTCACCATCAGATACGCAGTATTTT. This encodes CASSPSDTQYF.

Many counts were recorded for this clone. The chain employs TRBV5-1 and TRBJ2-7; 8 positions agree with TRBD1. Trimming took 3 bases from V and 3 from J; bases not matched to a gene: 5. Germline V gene sequence: CDR1 SGHRS, CDR2 YFSETQ. The CDR3 spans 14 residues. CDR3 in amino acids: CASSWTGSVYEQYF. The CDR3 region has the DNA TGCGCCAGCAGCTGGACAGGGTCCGTCTACGAGCAGTACTTC.

The chain uses TRBV28 and TRBJ1-4; a weak D match, TRBD1 (6 bases). Germline loops: CDR1 MDHEN, CDR2 SYDVKM. The CDR3 is 14 residues long. Trimming removed 2 bases at V and 8 bases at J, with 12 bases between. DNA for the CDR3: TGTGCCAGCAGTTTAAGGGCGAGGGGGGAAAAACTGTTTTTT. Translated: CASSLRARGEKLFF.

This clone was seen more than once but under ten times. The genes are TRBV9 and TRBJ2-2, with D uncertain. The CDR3 length is 16 residues. Germline CDR1 SGDLS, CDR2 YYNGEE. V dropped 0 bases and J dropped 2 bases, with 11 bases sitting between them. CDR3 DNA: TGTGCCAGCAGCGTAGCTTGGTCAGGAAACACCGGGGAGCTGTTTTTT. Protein: CASSVAWSGNTGELFF.

A few counts support this clone. The chain combines TRBV6-5 with TRBJ1-4; the match to TRBD1 covers 11 bases. V lost 0 bases to trimming and J lost 10 bases; unmatched junction nucleotides: 7. The CDR3 loop spans 16 amino acids. Germline V CDR1 and CDR2: MNHEY, SVGAGI. The CDR3 DNA sequence: TGTGCCAGCAGTTACTCGGGACAGGGGGACCCTTCAAAACTGTTTTTT. It translates to CASSYSGQGDPSKLFF.

The genes are TRBV10-3 and TRBJ1-2; 7 bases line up with TRBD1. Germline V gene sequence: CDR1 ENHRY, CDR2 SYGVKD. The CDR3 is 15 residues long. The V segment lost 9 bases and the J segment 4 bases; nucleotides outside the gene matches: 14. In nucleotides, the CDR3 is TGTGCCATTTCCAATCCAGACAGGGACGTCTATGGCTACACCTTC. Translated, it gives CAISNPDRDVYGYTF.

This clone was counted between two and nine times. V usage is TRBV30 and J usage is TRBJ2-7; tentatively, D is TRBD1 or TRBD2 (5 bases each). The CDR3 loop spans 11 amino acids. In germline, CDR1 is GTSNPN, CDR2 SVGIG (reference sequence). V lost 3 bases to trimming and J lost 5 bases, with 8 bases between them. The CDR3 region is CAWRRGDEQYF. The CDR3 DNA reads as TGTGCCTGGAGAAGAGGGGACGAGCAGTACTTC.

V is TRBV7-2 and J is TRBJ2-5; TRBD2 matches 9 bases. This CDR3 spans 16 amino acids. Germline CDR1 reads SGHTA; CDR2 reads FQGNSA. The V segment lost 3 bases and the J segment 1 base; nucleotides outside the gene matches: 6. The DNA of the CDR3 is TGTGCCAGCAGCTTGACTAGCGGATACAGCCAAGAGACCCAGTACTTC. It yields the protein CASSLTSGYSQETQYF.

This clone has more than one count but fewer than ten. The V gene is TRBV7-2, the J gene TRBJ1-1; the D is unclear. CDR1 and CDR2 from the germline V gene are SGHTA and FQGNSA. The CDR3 runs 13 residues. Trimming stripped 5 bases from V and 3 bases from J, with 10 bases between. DNA for the CDR3: TGTGCCAGCAGCCTTCGCGGTCACACTGAAGCTTTCTTT. Protein sequence: CASSLRGHTEAFF.

The CDR3: CASSLGQTQNIQYF. The CDR3, as DNA: TGTGCCAGCAGCTTGGGACAGACTCAAAACATTCAGTACTTC. V gene TRBV5-4 combines with J gene TRBJ2-4; D may be TRBD1 (5 bases). CDR3 length: 14 residues. V was cut by 0 bases and J by 5 bases, with 9 bases left in between. The germline V gene has CDR1 SGHNT and CDR2 YYREEE (reference sequence).

The genes are TRBV5-1 and TRBJ1-2; tentative D call: TRBD1 (5 bases). The germline V gene has CDR1 SGHRS and CDR2 YFSETQ. CDR3 size: 12 residues. V was cut by 3 bases and J by 9 bases, with 12 bases left in between. CDR3 sequence: CASSWDGSSYTF. CDR3 in DNA: TGCGCCAGCAGCTGGGACGGATCGAGCTACACCTTC.

The chain carries TRBV29-1 and TRBJ1-1; TRBD1 agrees at 7 bases. CDR3 length equals 13 residues. V was clipped by 7 bases and J by 1 base; unmatched bases: 6. Looked up from germline, CDR1 is SQVTM and CDR2 is ANQGSEA. In DNA, the CDR3 is TGCAGCGCTATTCAGGGGGGGAACACTGAAGCTTTCTTT. Translating gives CSAIQGGNTEAFF.

V usage is TRBV2 and J usage is TRBJ1-2, with TRBD1 identical over 7 bases. Germline values: CDR1 SNHLY, CDR2 FYNNEI. The CDR3 runs to 14 residues. Germline trimming cut 8 bases from V and 1 base from J; bases unmatched to any gene: 7. CDR3: CASEQGQLNYGYTF. For the CDR3, the DNA is TGTGCCAGCGAACAGGGACAGCTTAACTATGGCTACACCTTC.

This clone was picked up a small number of times. This chain connects TRBV4-3 to TRBJ1-3, with 7 bases aligning to TRBD1. Trimming cost V 0 bases and J 11 bases; bases outside gene matches: 4. Germline assignment: CDR1 LGHNA and CDR2 YSLEER. The CDR3 spans 13 residues. CDR3 DNA: TGCGCCAGCAGCCAAGATCGACAGGGCTCCATATATTTT. This encodes CASSQDRQGSIYF.

The CDR3 nucleotides read TGTGCCAGCAGTCCCGGGACAGACCACTTAGAGCAGTACTTC. Translating gives CASSPGTDHLEQYF. The rearrangement links TRBV7-8 to TRBJ2-7; 7 bases agree with TRBD1. After removal of 6 bases from V and 7 bases from J, the junction contained 12 bases not matched to a gene. Germline V CDR1 and CDR2: SGHVS, FQNEAQ. The CDR3 runs 14 residues.

In its sample, this clone was seen a few times. This chain joins TRBV29-1 and TRBJ2-3; D is undetermined. Trimming pared 2 bases from V and 2 bases from J, leaving 5 bases between. The germline V gene has CDR1 SQVTM and CDR2 ANQGSEA. This CDR3 comprises 12 residues. The CDR3 nucleotides read TGCAGCGTTGAATCTCCCACAGATACGCAGTATTTT. It codes for CSVESPTDTQYF.

This clone was recorded a few times. The chain joins TRBV5-1 to TRBJ2-2; D remains ambiguous. Looked up from germline, CDR1 is SGHRS and CDR2 is YFSETQ. The germline V and J ends were trimmed by 0 bases and 1 base, with 4 bases remaining between them. The CDR3 totals 14 residues. The CDR3 reads CASSLEGNTGELFF. In DNA form, the CDR3 reads TGCGCCAGCAGCTTGGAGGGGAACACCGGGGAGCTGTTTTTT.

Only a few counts were recorded for this clone. The sample contains more than one DNA sequence encoding this CDR3. The CDR3 DNA sequence: TGTGCCAGCAGCGTAGTTGGGCGGGGAGGGAACACCGGGGAGCTGTTTTTT. Protein: CASSVVGRGGNTGELFF. The chain couples TRBV9 to TRBJ2-2, with D possibly TRBD2 on 6 matching bases. Trimming left V 0 bases short and J 1 base short, with 13 bases between. Germline V gives CDR1 SGDLS, CDR2 YYNGEE. The length of the CDR3 is 17 residues.